The rows below give T cell receptor beta chains drawn from one sample of a study of CD8 T cells in Susac syndrome. TCRdb re-derived calls from the immunoSEQ multiplex PCR reads in MiXCR, one entry per CDR3 protein. The sample holds 150,000 to 190,000 distinct CDR3 sequences, around 95% seen once. Sequenced material: CD8+ T cells from PBMCs. These TCRs come from a human donor with multiple sclerosis. CDR3s include the opening cysteine and the closing phenylalanine or tryptophan. Fields, in order: clone size, J gene, D gene, V gene, CDR3 protein, CDR3 DNA. D genes are given only for firm matches. For some rows the clone size is stated as once, few or many, or as a class when expanded; others skip it.

>NA|TRBJ1-1|NA|TRBV4-1
CASSQVQGSEAFF
TGCGCCAGCAGCCAAGTCCAGGGCTCTGAAGCTTTCTTT
>NA|TRBJ1-2|TRBD1|TRBV12-3/TRBV12-4
CASSSTGDYGYTF
TGTGCCAGCAGTTCGACAGGGGACTACGGCTACACCTTC
>once|TRBJ1-2|TRBD1|TRBV12-3/TRBV12-4
CASSLGAGGTYGYTF
TGTGCCAGCAGTTTAGGGGCAGGGGGAACCTATGGCTACACCTTC
>NA|TRBJ2-3|NA|TRBV7-8
CASSLSESTDTQYF
TGTGCCAGCAGCTTAAGCGAAAGCACAGATACGCAGTATTTT
>once|TRBJ2-1|NA|TRBV12-3/TRBV12-4
CASSKQNTGDEQFF
TGTGCCAGCAGTAAACAAAACACTGGCGATGAGCAGTTCTTC
>NA|TRBJ2-5|TRBD2|TRBV2
CASSEAWRLADQETQYF
TGTGCCAGCAGTGAAGCTTGGAGACTAGCGGATCAAGAGACCCAGTACTTC
>NA|TRBJ1-2|NA|TRBV27
CASSSPNYYGYTF
TGTGCCAGCAGTTCCCCTAATTACTATGGCTACACCTTC
>NA|TRBJ1-1|NA|TRBV30
CAWRDPLPEAFF
TGTGCCTGGAGAGACCCTTTACCTGAAGCTTTCTTT
>NA|TRBJ1-2|NA|TRBV3-1
CASSQDDGDPANYGYTF
TGTGCCAGCAGCCAAGATGACGGGGATCCAGCTAACTATGGCTACACCTTC
>NA|TRBJ1-2|TRBD1|TRBV7-9
CASSSGGQANYGYTF
TGTGCCAGCAGCTCAGGCGGACAGGCTAACTATGGCTACACCTTC
>once|TRBJ2-1|NA|TRBV27
CASRDRDSYNEQFF
TGTGCCAGCAGAGATCGAGACTCCTACAATGAGCAGTTCTTC
>NA|TRBJ1-5|NA|TRBV20-1
CSARDMGFGNQPQHF
TGCAGTGCTAGAGATATGGGGTTTGGCAATCAGCCCCAGCATTTT
>once|TRBJ2-7|TRBD1|TRBV28
CASSLMGQGSAYEQYF
TGTGCCAGCAGCCTAATGGGACAGGGATCCGCCTACGAGCAGTACTTC
>NA|TRBJ2-5|NA|TRBV2
CASSEWVGAQETQYF
TGTGCCAGCAGTGAATGGGTTGGGGCTCAAGAGACCCAGTACTTC
>NA|TRBJ2-3|NA|TRBV19
CASSIGRRSRPDTQYF
TGTGCCAGTAGTATAGGGAGGCGTTCCAGGCCAGATACGCAGTATTTT
>once|TRBJ1-1|NA|TRBV30
CAWGTQNTEAFF
TGTGCCTGGGGGACACAGAACACTGAAGCTTTCTTT
>NA|TRBJ1-1|NA|TRBV12-3/TRBV12-4
CASSLATEAFF
TGTGCCAGCAGTTTAGCCACTGAAGCTTTCTTT
>NA|TRBJ2-3|NA|TRBV12-3/TRBV12-4
CASSPGASTDTQYF
TGTGCCAGCAGTCCAGGGGCGAGCACAGATACGCAGTATTTT
>NA|TRBJ2-1|NA|TRBV14
CASSPYSGLYNEQFF
TGTGCCAGCAGCCCGTACTCAGGGCTGTACAATGAGCAGTTCTTC
>NA|TRBJ2-1|NA|TRBV18
CASSPEQGLGNEQFF
TGTGCCAGCTCACCTGAACAGGGTCTTGGCAATGAGCAGTTCTTC
>NA|TRBJ2-7|NA|TRBV20-1
CSARDQTGYYEQYF
TGCAGTGCTAGAGATCAAACGGGCTACTACGAGCAGTACTTC
>NA|TRBJ2-1|TRBD2|TRBV2
CASSGLAGETNEQFF
TGTGCCAGCAGTGGACTAGCGGGGGAGACCAATGAGCAGTTCTTC
>NA|TRBJ2-5|NA|TRBV6-5
CASRITEFETQYF
TGTGCCAGCAGAATAACAGAGTTCGAGACCCAGTACTTC
>NA|TRBJ2-4|TRBD1|TRBV15
CATSPRVTGINIQYF
TGTGCCACCAGCCCTCGCGTGACAGGGATAAACATTCAGTACTTC
>NA|TRBJ1-2|NA|TRBV20-1
CSARDLSPEKTLGGYTF
TGCAGTGCTAGGGACCTTAGTCCCGAGAAGACCCTAGGTGGCTACACCTTC
>NA|TRBJ2-1|NA|TRBV19
CASSIALTSPEQFF
TGTGCCAGTAGTATAGCCTTGACATCTCCTGAGCAGTTCTTC
>NA|TRBJ2-5|NA|TRBV4-1
CASSQGRMKETQYF
TGCGCCAGCAGCCAGGGCCGAATGAAAGAGACCCAGTACTTC
>NA|TRBJ1-1|NA|TRBV5-6
CASSSDLTGTEAFF
TGTGCCAGCAGCTCGGACCTGACGGGCACTGAAGCTTTCTTT
>NA|TRBJ2-7|NA|TRBV25-1
CASSNGPQDEQYF
TGTGCCAGCAGTAATGGGCCCCAGGACGAGCAGTACTTC
>NA|TRBJ2-7|NA|TRBV7-2
CASSSPGQPYEQYF
TGTGCCAGCAGCTCCCCCGGACAACCCTACGAGCAGTACTTC
>NA|TRBJ2-1|NA|TRBV30
CAWSPGTGANEQFF
TGTGCCTGGAGTCCCGGGACTGGGGCCAATGAGCAGTTCTTC
>NA|TRBJ2-7|TRBD2|TRBV12-3/TRBV12-4
CASSLKITSGSGEQYF
TGTGCCAGCAGTTTGAAGATAACTAGCGGATCGGGCGAGCAGTACTTC
>NA|TRBJ2-7|NA|TRBV10-2
CASSPRGAHEQYF
TGCGCCTCGTCTCCCCGGGGGGCCCATGAGCAGTACTTC
>NA|TRBJ1-2|NA|TRBV29-1
CSGRARHGYTF
TGCAGCGGGAGGGCACGACATGGCTACACCTTC
>NA|TRBJ2-7|NA|TRBV6-2/TRBV6-3
CASSYWGTTYEQYF
TGTGCCAGCAGTTACTGGGGCACCACCTACGAGCAGTACTTC
>NA|TRBJ2-1|NA|TRBV7-8
CASSPVASTYNEQFF
TGTGCCAGCAGCCCAGTGGCTAGCACCTACAATGAGCAGTTCTTC
>NA|TRBJ1-1|NA|TRBV7-9
CASSSGSMNTEAFF
TGTGCCAGCAGCTCCGGGAGTATGAACACTGAAGCTTTCTTT
>NA|TRBJ2-5|NA|TRBV20-1
CSAREYDGETQYF
TGCAGTGCTAGAGAGTACGATGGGGAGACCCAGTACTTC
>NA|TRBJ2-7|NA|TRBV6-1
CASRAGTGYEQYF
TGTGCCAGCAGGGCCGGGACTGGCTACGAGCAGTACTTC
>NA|TRBJ1-5|NA|TRBV27
CASSGLSNQPQHF
TGTGCCAGCAGTGGACTGAGCAATCAGCCCCAGCATTTT
>NA|TRBJ2-3|TRBD2|TRBV6-1
CASIDRLAPRDTQYF
TGTGCCAGCATTGACCGACTAGCGCCGAGAGATACGCAGTATTTT
>NA|TRBJ1-1|NA|TRBV29-1
CSVGEGGTEAFF
TGCAGCGTTGGAGAGGGAGGCACTGAAGCTTTCTTT
>NA|TRBJ1-2|NA|TRBV9
CASNNLGEDGYTF
TGTGCCAGCAACAATTTAGGGGAGGATGGCTACACCTTC
>NA|TRBJ2-3|TRBD2|TRBV9
CASSVVGSGGPQDTQYF
TGTGCCAGCAGCGTAGTGGGAAGCGGGGGGCCCCAAGATACGCAGTATTTT